This T cell receptor (beta chain) emerged from a study of regulatory T cells in long-lasting Graves disease. Building of the TCR beta libraries involved iRepertoire HTBI primers and Arm-PCR of CDR3 regions. TCRdb reanalysed the multiplex PCR reads using MiXCR and keeps one entry per CDR3 protein. The data hold 450,000 or so distinct CDR3 sequences, with roughly 20% observed a single time. Study conclusions and caveats: Persistent disease samples used TRBV28, TRBJ1-2 and TRBJ2-5 preferentially.

This clonotype was counted ten times or more. Its antigen remains unknown. Germline assignment: CDR1 MNHEY and CDR2 SVGEGT. The V end lost 7 bases, the J end lost 5 bases, and 18 bases lay between the germline ends. This CDR3 is 16 amino acids long. Time point given: persistent/refractory GD, antithyroid drugs over 5 years with positive TRAb. Isolated PBMC RNA provided the starting material for the TCR library. The sequence came from a female donor with Graves disease. The sequences come from peripheral blood mononuclear cells (PBMCs), collected when the disease was refractory, from a patient treated with antithyroid drugs. The chain employs TRBV6-2 or TRBV6-3 and TRBJ1-6, with a weak D call TRBD1 (5 bases). CDR3 loop: CASKNRPEVHNSPLHF. DNA of the CDR3: TGTGCCAGCAAGAACAGGCCCGAAGTGCATAATTCACCCCTCCACTTT.